This T cell receptor beta chain appears in the sequencing data of a study of human T cells and chemical hapten exposure (dated by TCRdb to about 2021). Regarding the complete study: For sensitization, 2% DPC in acetone was applied to an approximately 2 cm by approximately 2 cm area of upper inner arm skin. Throughout the approximately 23-week study period, patients were also given weekly therapeutic DPC doses on the scalp. Patch testing was done on the upper back using Finn chambers containing 0.01% DPC, and results were scored after 6 days according to International Contact Dermatitis Research Group standards. Most of the patients in the cohort were female, and the cohort covered alopecia areata with under or over 50% scalp involvement, alopecia totalis and alopecia universalis. Libraries were combined into a pool for sequencing, and differences in TCR yield between samples came mainly from small differences in library volumes within the pool. Peripheral blood TCR repertoire changes were tracked in vivo in alopecia patients during primary and secondary sensitization to the hapten diphenylcyclopropenone (DPC). Patient blood was sampled pre-sensitization (week 0) and at 2, 6 and about 24 weeks after DPC sensitization. Nearly 30 alopecia patients gave blood for TCR sequencing at one to four time points (pre-sensitization, 2, 6 and 24 weeks).

According to the study, the label for this sample's time point signals: patch test 1, 2 weeks after DPC sensitization. The sample's treatment or condition, from its label and the paper: therapeutic diphenylcyclopropenone sensitization with weekly scalp DPC. At every patch-test visit, the blood draw took place before the patch test was put on. Patients were eligible if aged 18 to 70, diagnosed with alopecia and judged suitable for DPC therapy, and pregnant patients were excluded. Unfractionated whole blood was collected in Tempus Blood RNA tubes, and total RNA was extracted from that blood. Its CDR3 holds 16 amino acids, cysteine through phenylalanine. Left in the record is the CDR3 DNA by itself, 48 bases read in frame from the first base. Relative to germline, V is 3 bases shorter and J is 1 base shorter, with 14 bases between their ends. CDR1 and CDR2 are read off the germline V gene as KGHSH and LQKENI.

Libraries were made using RACE. Data came from a NextSeq 500. During library preparation, unique molecular identifiers were attached to individual cDNA molecules so that TCRs could be counted quantitatively and reproducibly. Both TCR alpha and TCR beta chains were sequenced from each blood RNA sample. Processing in the source paper ran as follows. The median number of TCRs per sample was approximately 98,000, ranging from roughly 23,224 to 690,600. V, J and CDR3 annotation of the TCR reads was carried out using the Decombinator software suite. For PS versus PT1 abundance plots, all samples were subsampled to the same number of TCRs (28,000). Expanded TCRs were defined as absent before sensitization and observed at least eight times at the 2-week time point. TCRdb's own reprocessing of the public reads used fastp at Q25 and MiXCR and kept productive beta chains. Every entry covers one CDR3 protein and lists the most common genes and DNA from its rows. The V and J calls, along with clone size, are taken from TCRdb and not from the paper's own processing. Across this sample there are approximately 80,000 distinct CDR3 sequences, with approximately 12% seen only once. The ten largest make up 4% to 5.5% of the sample.

In this sample, this clonotype turned up many times. Its antigen is still unknown. Qualities for individual bases were not recorded, and no much larger clone is one base off. The paper as a whole reports these results and caveats: Because all patients had alopecia, a presumed autoimmune disease, the immune response of the patients might differ from that of healthy individuals. DPC sensitization did not change the number of TCRs with a frequency above 1 in 1000, and there was no evidence of changes in global repertoire structure. After repeated subsampling, the strength of the expansion versus patch-test correlation and the threshold at which it became significant changed. Expanded TCRs formed significantly more large CDR3 similarity clusters than pre-sensitization or healthy control sets, consistent with antigen-driven responses. Patch test score was positively correlated with the number of PT1 expanded TCRs, with significance at thresholds 8, 16 and 32 but not at 4.

This TCR came from a woman aged 45-59 years with alopecia areata. Some clones in this sample may be carry-over from other donors' samples. This chain is built from TRBV18 and TRBJ2-3; confidence is insufficient to name the D gene. The specimen comprised whole blood, sampled in connection with sensitization to the hapten diphenylcyclopropenone (DPC). The sequenced DNA is TGTGCCAGCTCACCCCCCCGGCTGGCGCGCACAGATACGCAGTATTTT. Its protein reads: CASSPPRLARTDTQYF.